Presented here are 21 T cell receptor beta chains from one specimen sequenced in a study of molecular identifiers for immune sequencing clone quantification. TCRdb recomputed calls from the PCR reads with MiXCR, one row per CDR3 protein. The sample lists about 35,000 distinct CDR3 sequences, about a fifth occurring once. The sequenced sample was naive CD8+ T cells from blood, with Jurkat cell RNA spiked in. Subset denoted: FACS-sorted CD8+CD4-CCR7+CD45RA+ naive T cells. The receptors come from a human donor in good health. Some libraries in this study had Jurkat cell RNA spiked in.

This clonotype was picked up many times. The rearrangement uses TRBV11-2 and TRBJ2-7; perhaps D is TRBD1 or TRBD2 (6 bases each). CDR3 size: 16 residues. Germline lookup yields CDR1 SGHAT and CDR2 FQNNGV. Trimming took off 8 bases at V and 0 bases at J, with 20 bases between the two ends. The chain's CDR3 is CASCPVRGRNSYEQYF. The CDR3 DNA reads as TGTGCCAGCTGCCCGGTCCGGGGGCGGAACTCCTACGAGCAGTACTTC.

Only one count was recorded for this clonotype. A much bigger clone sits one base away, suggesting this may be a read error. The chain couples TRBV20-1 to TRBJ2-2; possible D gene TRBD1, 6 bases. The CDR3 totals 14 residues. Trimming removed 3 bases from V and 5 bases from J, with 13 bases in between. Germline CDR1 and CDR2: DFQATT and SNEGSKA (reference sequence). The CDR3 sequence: CSASGAGETGELFF. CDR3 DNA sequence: TGCAGTGCTAGCGGGGCAGGGGAGACCGGGGAGCTGTTTTTT.

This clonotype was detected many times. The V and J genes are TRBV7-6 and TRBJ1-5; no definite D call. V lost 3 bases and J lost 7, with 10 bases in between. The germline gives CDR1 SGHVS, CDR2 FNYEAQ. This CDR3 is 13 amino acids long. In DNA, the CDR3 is TGTGCCAGCAGCTTCGGTGTAGGGCAGCCCCAGCATTTT. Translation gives CASSFGVGQPQHF.

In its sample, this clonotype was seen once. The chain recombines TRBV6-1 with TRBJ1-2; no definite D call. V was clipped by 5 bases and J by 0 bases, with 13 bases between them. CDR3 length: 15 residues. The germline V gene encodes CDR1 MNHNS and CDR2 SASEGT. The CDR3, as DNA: TGTGCCAGCAGTAAAAACCAGATAGCTAACTATGGCTACACCTTC. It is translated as CASSKNQIANYGYTF.

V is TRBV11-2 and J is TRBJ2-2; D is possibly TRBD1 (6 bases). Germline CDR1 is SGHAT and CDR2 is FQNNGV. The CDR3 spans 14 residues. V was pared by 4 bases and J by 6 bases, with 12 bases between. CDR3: CASSSNTGSGELFF. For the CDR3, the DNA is TGTGCCAGCAGCTCGAATACAGGGTCCGGGGAGCTGTTTTTT.

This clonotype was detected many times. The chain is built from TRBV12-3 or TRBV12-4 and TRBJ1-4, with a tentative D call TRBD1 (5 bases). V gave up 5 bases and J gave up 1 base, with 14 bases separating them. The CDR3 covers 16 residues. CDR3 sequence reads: CASSNRTGETNEKLFF. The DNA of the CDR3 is TGTGCCAGCAGTAACAGAACAGGAGAAACTAATGAAAAACTGTTTTTT.

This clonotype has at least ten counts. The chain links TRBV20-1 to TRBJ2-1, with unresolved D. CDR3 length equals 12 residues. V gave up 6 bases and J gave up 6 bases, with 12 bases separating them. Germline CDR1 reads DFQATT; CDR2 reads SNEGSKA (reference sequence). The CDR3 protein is CSANEERNEQFF. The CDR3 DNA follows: TGCAGTGCAAATGAGGAGCGCAATGAGCAGTTCTTC.

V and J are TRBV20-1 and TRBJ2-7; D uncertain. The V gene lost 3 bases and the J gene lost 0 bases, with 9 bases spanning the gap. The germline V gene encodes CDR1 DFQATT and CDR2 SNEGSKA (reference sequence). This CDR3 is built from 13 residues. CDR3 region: CSASDSTSYEQYF. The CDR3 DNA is TGCAGTGCTAGCGACTCGACCTCCTACGAGCAGTACTTC.

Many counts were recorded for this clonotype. The CDR3 DNA sequence: TGTGCCAGCAGCCCCGGACTAGCGGAATACGAGCAGTACTTC. Translation gives CASSPGLAEYEQYF. The chain carries TRBV27 and TRBJ2-7; 10 bases map to TRBD2. The V segment lost 6 bases and the J segment 4 bases; nucleotides outside the gene matches: 6. The CDR3 runs to 14 residues. From germline, CDR1 is MNHEY and CDR2 SMNVEV (reference sequence).

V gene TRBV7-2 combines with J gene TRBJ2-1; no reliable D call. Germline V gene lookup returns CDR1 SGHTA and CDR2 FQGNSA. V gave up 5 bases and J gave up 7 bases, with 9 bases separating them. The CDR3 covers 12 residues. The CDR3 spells CASSLPWNEQFF. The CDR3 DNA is TGTGCCAGCAGCCTCCCCTGGAATGAGCAGTTCTTC.

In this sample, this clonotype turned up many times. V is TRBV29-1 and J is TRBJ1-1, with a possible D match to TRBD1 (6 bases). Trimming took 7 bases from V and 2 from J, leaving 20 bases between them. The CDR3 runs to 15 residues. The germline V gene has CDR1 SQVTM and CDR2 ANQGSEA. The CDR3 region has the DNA TGCAGCGCCGTGGGGGGGGCGGGTTATAACACTGAAGCTTTCTTT. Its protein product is CSAVGGAGYNTEAFF.

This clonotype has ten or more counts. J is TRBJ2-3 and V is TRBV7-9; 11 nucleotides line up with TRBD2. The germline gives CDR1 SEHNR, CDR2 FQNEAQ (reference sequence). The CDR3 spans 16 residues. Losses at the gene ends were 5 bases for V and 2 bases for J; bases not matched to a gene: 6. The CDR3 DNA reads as TGTGCCAGCAGCCCCCAGACTAGCGGGATCACAGATACGCAGTATTTT. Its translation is CASSPQTSGITDTQYF.

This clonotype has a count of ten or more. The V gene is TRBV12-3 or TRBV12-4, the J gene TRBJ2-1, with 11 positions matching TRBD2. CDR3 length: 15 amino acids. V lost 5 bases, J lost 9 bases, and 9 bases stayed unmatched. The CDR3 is CASSIVAGGLGEQFF. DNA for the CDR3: TGTGCCAGCAGTATCGTAGCGGGGGGGCTTGGTGAGCAGTTCTTC.

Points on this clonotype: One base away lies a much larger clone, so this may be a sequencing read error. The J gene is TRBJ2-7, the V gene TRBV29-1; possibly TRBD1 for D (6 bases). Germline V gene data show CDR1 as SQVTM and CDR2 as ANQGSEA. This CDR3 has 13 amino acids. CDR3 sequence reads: CSVASGHPYEQCF. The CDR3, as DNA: TGCAGCGTTGCCTCGGGACACCCTTACGAGCAGTGCTTC.

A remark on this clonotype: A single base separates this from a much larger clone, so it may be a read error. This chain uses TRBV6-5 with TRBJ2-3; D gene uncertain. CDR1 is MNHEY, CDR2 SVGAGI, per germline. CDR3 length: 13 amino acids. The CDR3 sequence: CASSYQATDSQYF. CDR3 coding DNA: TGTGCCAGCAGTTATCAGGCTACAGATTCGCAGTATTTT.

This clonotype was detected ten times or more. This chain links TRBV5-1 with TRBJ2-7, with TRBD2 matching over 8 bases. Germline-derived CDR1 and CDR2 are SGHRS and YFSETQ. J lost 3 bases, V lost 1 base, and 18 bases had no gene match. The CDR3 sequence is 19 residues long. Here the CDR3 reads CASSLPLAGTSISSYEQYF. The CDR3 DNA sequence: TGCGCCAGCAGCTTGCCCTTGGCCGGGACTAGTATCTCCAGCTACGAGCAGTACTTC.

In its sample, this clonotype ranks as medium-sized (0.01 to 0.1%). CDR3 sequence reads: CASSQAGGSKNIQYF. The CDR3 DNA reads TGTGCCAGCTCCCAGGCGGGAGGATCCAAAAACATTCAGTACTTC. This rearrangement joins TRBV7-9 to TRBJ2-4; 8 nucleotides match TRBD2. Germline V gene sequence: CDR1 SEHNR, CDR2 FQNEAQ (reference sequence). Trimming removed 8 bases from V and 2 bases from J; junction bases left unmatched: 8. The CDR3 covers 15 residues.

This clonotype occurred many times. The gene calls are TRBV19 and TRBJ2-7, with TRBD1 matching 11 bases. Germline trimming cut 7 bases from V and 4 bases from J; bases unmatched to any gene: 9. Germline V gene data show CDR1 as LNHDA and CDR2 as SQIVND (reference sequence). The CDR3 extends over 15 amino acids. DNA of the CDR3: TGTGCCAGTACCCCCGCCGGGACAGGGGGATACGAGCAGTACTTC. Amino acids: CASTPAGTGGYEQYF.

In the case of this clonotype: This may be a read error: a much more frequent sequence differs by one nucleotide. The CDR3 DNA reads as TGCGCCAGCAGCTTTGACCCGGGACAGCCCCACGAGCAGTACTTC. This sequence encodes CASSFDPGQPHEQYF. V is TRBV5-1 and J is TRBJ2-7; 7 positions match TRBD1. V trimming: 2 bases; J trimming: 5 bases; junction bases outside the gene matches: 10. The germline gives CDR1 SGHRS, CDR2 YFSETQ. The CDR3 consists of 15 residues.

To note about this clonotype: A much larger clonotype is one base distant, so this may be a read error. The CDR3 is CASSYGASGYEQYF. As DNA, the CDR3 is TGTGCCAGCAGTTACGGGGCTAGCGGCTACGAGCAGTACTTC. This chain links TRBV6-5 with TRBJ2-7, with TRBD2 matching over 7 bases. V lost 2 bases and J lost 3; bases outside the gene matches: 4. Germline V gene sequence: CDR1 MNHEY, CDR2 SVGAGI. The CDR3 is made up of 14 amino acids.

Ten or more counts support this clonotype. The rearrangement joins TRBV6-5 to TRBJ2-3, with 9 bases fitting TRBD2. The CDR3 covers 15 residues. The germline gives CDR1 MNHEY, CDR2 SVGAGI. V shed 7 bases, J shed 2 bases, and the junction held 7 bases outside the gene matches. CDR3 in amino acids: CASISLAGSTDTQYF. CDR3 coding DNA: TGTGCCAGCATCTCGCTAGCGGGGTCCACAGATACGCAGTATTTT.